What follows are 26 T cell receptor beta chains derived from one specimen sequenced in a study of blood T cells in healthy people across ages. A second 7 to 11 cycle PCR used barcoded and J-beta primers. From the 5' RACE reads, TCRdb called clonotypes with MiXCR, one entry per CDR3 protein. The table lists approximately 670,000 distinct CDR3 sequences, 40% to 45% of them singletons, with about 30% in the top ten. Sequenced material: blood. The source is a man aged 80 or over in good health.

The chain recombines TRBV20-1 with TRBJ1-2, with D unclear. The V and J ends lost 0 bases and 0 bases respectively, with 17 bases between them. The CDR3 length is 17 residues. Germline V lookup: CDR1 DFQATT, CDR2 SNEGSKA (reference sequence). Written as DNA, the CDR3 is TGCAGTGCTAGAGATTTAACGGCTAATCTGGCTAACTATGGCTACACCTTC. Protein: CSARDLTANLANYGYTF.

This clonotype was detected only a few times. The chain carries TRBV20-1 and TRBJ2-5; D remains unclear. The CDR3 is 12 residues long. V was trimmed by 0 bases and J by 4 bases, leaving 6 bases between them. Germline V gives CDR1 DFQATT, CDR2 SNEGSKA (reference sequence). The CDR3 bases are TGCAGTGCTAGAGATTGGGTAGAGACCCAGTACTTC. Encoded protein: CSARDWVETQYF.

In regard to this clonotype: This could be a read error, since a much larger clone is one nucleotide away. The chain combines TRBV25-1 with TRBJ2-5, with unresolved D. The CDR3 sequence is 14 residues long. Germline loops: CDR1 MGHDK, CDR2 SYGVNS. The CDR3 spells CANSGLDYQETQYF. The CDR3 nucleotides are TGTGCCAACAGTGGGCTAGACTACCAAGAGACCCAGTACTTC.

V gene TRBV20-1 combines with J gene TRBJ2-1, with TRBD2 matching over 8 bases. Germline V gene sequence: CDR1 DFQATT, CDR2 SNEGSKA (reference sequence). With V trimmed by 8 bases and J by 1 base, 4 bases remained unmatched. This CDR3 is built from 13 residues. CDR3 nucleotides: TGCAGTCCCTCGGGGGGGTCCTACAATGAGCAGTTCTTC. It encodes CSPSGGSYNEQFF.

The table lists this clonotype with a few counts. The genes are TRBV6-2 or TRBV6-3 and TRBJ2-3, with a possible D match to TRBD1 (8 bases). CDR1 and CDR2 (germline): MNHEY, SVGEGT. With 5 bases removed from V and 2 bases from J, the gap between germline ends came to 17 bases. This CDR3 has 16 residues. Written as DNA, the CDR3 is TGTGCCAGCAGTCCATACAGGGGGGGGCCCACAGATACGCAGTATTTT. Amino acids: CASSPYRGGPTDTQYF.

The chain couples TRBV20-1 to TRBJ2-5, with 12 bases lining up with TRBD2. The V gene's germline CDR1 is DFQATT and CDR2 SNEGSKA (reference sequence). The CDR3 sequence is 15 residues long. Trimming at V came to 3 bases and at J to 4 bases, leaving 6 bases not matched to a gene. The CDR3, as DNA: TGCAGTGCTAGGGCTAGCGGGGGGGCTCGAGAGACCCAGTACTTC. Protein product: CSARASGGARETQYF.

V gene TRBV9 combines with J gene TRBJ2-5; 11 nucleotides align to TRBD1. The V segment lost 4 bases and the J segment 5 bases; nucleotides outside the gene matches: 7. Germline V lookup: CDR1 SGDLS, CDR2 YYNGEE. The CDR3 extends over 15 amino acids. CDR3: CASSTGTGGWETQYF. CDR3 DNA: TGTGCCAGCAGCACTGGGACAGGGGGGTGGGAGACCCAGTACTTC. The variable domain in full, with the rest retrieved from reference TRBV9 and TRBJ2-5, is DSGVTQTPKHLITATGQRVTLRCSPRSGDLSVYWYQQSLDQGLQFLIQYYNGEERAKGNILERFSAQQFPDLHSELNLSSLELGDSALYFCASSTGTGGWETQYFGPGTRLLVL.

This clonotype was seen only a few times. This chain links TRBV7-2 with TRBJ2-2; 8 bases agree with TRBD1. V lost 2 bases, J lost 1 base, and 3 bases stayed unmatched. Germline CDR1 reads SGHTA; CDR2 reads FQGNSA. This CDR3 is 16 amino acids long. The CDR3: CASSLFGTGNTGELFF. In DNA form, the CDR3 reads TGTGCCAGCAGCTTATTCGGGACAGGGAACACCGGGGAGCTGTTTTTT.

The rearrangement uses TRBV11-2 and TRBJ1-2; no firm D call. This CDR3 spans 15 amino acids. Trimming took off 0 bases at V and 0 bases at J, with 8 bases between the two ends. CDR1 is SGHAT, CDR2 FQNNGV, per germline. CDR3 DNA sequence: TGTGCCAGCAGCTTAGATCTTTTCTCTAACTATGGCTACACCTTC. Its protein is CASSLDLFSNYGYTF.

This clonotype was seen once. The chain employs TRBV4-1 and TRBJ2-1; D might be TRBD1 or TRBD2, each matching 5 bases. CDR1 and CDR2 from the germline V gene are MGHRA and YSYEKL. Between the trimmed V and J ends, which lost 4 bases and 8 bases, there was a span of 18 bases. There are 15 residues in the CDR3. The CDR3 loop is CASSLQAGGRDEQFF. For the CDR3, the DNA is TGCGCCAGCAGCCTACAGGCCGGAGGTCGGGATGAGCAGTTCTTC.

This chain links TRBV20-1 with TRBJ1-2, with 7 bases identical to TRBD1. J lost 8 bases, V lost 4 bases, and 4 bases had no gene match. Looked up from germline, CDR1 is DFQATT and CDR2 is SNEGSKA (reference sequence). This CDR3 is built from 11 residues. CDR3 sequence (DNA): TGCAGTGCTAACAGGGGTGAGGGCTACACCTTC. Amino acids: CSANRGEGYTF.

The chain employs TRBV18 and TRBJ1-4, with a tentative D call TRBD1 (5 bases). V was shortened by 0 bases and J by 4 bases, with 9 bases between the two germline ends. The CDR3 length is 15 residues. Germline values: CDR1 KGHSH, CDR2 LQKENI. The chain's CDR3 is CASSPPGVNNEKLFF. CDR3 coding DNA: TGTGCCAGCTCACCACCGGGGGTTAATAATGAAAAACTGTTTTTT.

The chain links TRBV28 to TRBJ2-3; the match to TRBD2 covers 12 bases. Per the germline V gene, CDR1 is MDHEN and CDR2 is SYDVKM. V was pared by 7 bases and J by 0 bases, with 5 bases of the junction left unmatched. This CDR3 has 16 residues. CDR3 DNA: TGTGCCAGCACCAGACTAGCGGGGGTTAGCACAGATACGCAGTATTTT. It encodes CASTRLAGVSTDTQYF.

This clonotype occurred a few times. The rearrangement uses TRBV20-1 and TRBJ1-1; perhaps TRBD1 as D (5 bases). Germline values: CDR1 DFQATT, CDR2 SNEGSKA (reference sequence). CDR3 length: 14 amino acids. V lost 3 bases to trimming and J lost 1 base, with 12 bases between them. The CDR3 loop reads CSARDGQQNTEAFF. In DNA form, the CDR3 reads TGCAGTGCTAGGGACGGACAACAGAACACTGAAGCTTTCTTT.

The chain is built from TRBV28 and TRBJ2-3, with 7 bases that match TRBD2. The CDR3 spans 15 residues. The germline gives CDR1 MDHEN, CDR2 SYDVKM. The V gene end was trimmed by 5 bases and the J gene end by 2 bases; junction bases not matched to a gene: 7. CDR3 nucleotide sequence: TGTGCCAGCAGTCCCCCTAGCGGTCTCACAGATACGCAGTATTTT. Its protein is CASSPPSGLTDTQYF.

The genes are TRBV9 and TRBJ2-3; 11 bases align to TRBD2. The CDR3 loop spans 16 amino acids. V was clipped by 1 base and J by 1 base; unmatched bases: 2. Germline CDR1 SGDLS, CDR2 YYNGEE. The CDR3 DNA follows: TGTGCCAGCAGCGTACTAGCGGGGGGACGCACAGATACGCAGTATTTT. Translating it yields CASSVLAGGRTDTQYF.

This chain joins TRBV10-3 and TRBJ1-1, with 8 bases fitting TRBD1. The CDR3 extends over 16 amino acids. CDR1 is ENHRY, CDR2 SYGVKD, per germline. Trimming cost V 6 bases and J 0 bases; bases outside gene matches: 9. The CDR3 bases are TGTGCCATCAGCGGTACCAGGGGGCGATTGAACACTGAAGCTTTCTTT. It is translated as CAISGTRGRLNTEAFF.

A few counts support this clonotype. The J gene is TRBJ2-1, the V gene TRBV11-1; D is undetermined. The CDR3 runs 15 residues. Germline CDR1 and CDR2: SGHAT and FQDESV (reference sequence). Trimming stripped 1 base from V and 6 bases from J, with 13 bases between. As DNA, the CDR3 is TGTGCCAGCAGCTTAGTAACCGGCCCTTTCAATGAGCAGTTCTTC. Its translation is CASSLVTGPFNEQFF.

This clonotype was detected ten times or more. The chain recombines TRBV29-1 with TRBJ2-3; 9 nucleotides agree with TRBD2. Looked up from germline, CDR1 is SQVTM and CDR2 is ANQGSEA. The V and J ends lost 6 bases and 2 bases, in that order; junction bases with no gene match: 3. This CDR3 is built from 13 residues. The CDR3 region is CSVTSGATDTQYF. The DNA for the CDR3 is TGCAGCGTGACTAGCGGAGCCACAGATACGCAGTATTTT.

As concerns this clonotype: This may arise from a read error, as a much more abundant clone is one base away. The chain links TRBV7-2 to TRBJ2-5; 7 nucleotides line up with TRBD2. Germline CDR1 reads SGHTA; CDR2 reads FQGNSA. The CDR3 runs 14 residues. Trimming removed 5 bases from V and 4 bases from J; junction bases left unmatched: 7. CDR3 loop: CASSPYTSAETQYF. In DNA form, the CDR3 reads TGTGCCAGCAGCCCGTATACTAGCGCAGAGACCCAGTACTTC.

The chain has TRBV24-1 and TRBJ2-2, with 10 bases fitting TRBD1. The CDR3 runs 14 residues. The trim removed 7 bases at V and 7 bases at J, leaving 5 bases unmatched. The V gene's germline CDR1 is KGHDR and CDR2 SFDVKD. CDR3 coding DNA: TGTGCCACCAGGTTGGGACAGGGGAGCGGGGAGCTGTTTTTT. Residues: CATRLGQGSGELFF.

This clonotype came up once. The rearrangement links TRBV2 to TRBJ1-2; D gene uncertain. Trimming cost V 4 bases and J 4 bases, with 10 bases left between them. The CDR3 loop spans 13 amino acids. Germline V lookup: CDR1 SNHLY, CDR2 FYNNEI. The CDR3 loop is CASSGGLGYGYTF. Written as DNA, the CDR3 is TGTGCCAGCAGTGGGGGTCTTGGCTATGGCTACACCTTC. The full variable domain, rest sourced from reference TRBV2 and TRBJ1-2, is EPEVTQTPSHQVTQMGQEVILRCVPISNHLYFYWYRQILGQKVEFLVSFYNNEISEKSEIFDDQFSVERPDGSNFTLKIRSTKLEDSAMYFCASSGGLGYGYTFGSGTRLTVV.

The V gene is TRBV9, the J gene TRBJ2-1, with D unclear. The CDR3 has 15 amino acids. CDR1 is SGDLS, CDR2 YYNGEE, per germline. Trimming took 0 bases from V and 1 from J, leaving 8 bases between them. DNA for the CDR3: TGTGCCAGCAGCGTAGCCGGAATATCCTACAATGAGCAGTTCTTC. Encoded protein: CASSVAGISYNEQFF.

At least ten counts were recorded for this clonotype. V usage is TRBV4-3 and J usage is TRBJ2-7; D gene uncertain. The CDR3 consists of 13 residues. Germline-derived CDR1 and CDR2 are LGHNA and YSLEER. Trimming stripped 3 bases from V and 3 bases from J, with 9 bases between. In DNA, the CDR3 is TGCGCCAGCAGCCAGGGCACCCGCTACGAGCAGTACTTC. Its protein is CASSQGTRYEQYF.

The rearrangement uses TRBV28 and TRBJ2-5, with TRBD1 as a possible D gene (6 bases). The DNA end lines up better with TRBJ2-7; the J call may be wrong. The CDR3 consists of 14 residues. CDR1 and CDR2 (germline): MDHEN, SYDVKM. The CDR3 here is CASSITGYSGEQYF. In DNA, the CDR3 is TGTGCCAGCAGTATTACAGGGTATTCGGGCGAGCAGTACTTC.

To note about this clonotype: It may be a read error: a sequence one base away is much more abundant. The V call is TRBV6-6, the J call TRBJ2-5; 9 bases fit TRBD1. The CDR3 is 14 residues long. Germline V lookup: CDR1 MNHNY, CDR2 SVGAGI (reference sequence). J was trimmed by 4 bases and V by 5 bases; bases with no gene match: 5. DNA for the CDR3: TGTGCCAGCAGTACAGCGACAGGGGGAGAGACCCAGTACTTC. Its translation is CASSTATGGETQYF.